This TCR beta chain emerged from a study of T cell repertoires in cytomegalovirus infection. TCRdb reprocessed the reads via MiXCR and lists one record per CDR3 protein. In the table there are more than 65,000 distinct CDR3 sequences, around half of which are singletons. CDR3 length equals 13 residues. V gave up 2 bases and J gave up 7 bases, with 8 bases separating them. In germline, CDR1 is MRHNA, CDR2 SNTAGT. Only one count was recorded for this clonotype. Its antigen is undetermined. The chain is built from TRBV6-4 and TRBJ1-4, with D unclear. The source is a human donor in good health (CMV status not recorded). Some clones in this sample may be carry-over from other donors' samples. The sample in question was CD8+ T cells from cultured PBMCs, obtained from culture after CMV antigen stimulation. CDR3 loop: CASSDKDGEKLFF. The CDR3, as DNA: TGTGCCAGCAGTGACAAGGACGGTGAAAAACTGTTTTTT.